A single sample gave rise to the 20 T cell receptor beta chains below, sequenced in a study of cytomegalovirus exposure and HLA in healthy donors. The PCR used 60 Vbeta and 13 Jbeta primers. Only in-frame clones appear in the TCRdb table, and some are missing; sequencing was by immunoSEQ multiplex PCR. This sample carries approximately 140,000 clones, 60% to 85% of them seen once, and the ten largest clones take 2.5% to 3%. The sequencing input was PBMCs. These receptors all come from a male donor in good health and CMV-seronegative.

The chain recombines TRBV10-3 with TRBJ2-5, with 8 bases aligning to TRBD1. Trimming removed 5 bases from V and 5 bases from J; junction bases left unmatched: 7. The CDR3 consists of 14 residues. Germline V gene data show CDR1 as ENHRY and CDR2 as SYGVKD. The CDR3 coding sequence is TGTGCCATCAGTAGGCAGGGGGCAGAGGAGACCCAGTACTTC. Its protein is CAISRQGAEETQYF.

The chain combines TRBV4-2 with TRBJ1-2; unclear D gene. The CDR3 consists of 14 residues. V shed 0 bases and J shed 6 bases, with 11 bases lying between them. CDR1 LGHNA and CDR2 YNFKEQ come from the germline V gene. CDR3 residues: CASSQDRVWDGYTF. The CDR3 region has the DNA TGTGCCAGCAGCCAAGATCGGGTATGGGATGGCTACACCTTC.

This chain joins TRBV2 and TRBJ1-2; no clear D gene. Between the trimmed V and J ends, which lost 5 bases and 0 bases, there was a span of 4 bases. CDR1 and CDR2 (germline): SNHLY, FYNNEI. The CDR3 runs to 12 residues. The CDR3 coding sequence is TGTGCCAGCAGTAGCCCTAACTATGGCTACACCTTC. Encoded protein: CASSSPNYGYTF. Combining the CDR3 with reference TRBV2 and TRBJ1-2 gives the whole variable domain EPEVTQTPSHQVTQMGQEVILRCVPISNHLYFYWYRQILGQKVEFLVSFYNNEISEKSEIFDDQFSVERPDGSNFTLKIRSTKLEDSAMYFCASSSPNYGYTFGSGTRLTVV.

The chain is built from TRBV19 and TRBJ2-5; TRBD1 matches at 10 bases. Germline values: CDR1 LNHDA, CDR2 SQIVND (reference sequence). This CDR3 comprises 14 residues. Unmatched junction bases numbered 3, after V lost 8 bases and J lost 0 bases. The CDR3 protein is CASRTGGYQETQYF. The DNA for the CDR3 is TGTGCCAGTCGGACAGGGGGATACCAAGAGACCCAGTACTTC.

The count of this clone is one. The chain couples TRBV6-1 to TRBJ2-7; D is unresolved. Germline CDR1 MNHNS, CDR2 SASEGT. This CDR3 spans 15 amino acids. V lost 0 bases and J lost 3, with 12 bases in between. The chain's CDR3 is CASSEARHSFYEQYF. CDR3 nucleotide sequence: TGTGCCAGCAGTGAAGCCCGTCACTCTTTCTACGAGCAGTACTTC.

The chain combines TRBV29-1 with TRBJ1-1; D uncertain. The V gene lost 0 bases and the J gene lost 11 bases, with 13 bases spanning the gap. CDR3 length: 12 residues. Germline-derived CDR1 and CDR2 are SQVTM and ANQGSEA. This CDR3 is CSVEDGEGRAFF. Here the CDR3 DNA reads TGCAGCGTTGAAGATGGGGAGGGTAGGGCTTTCTTT.

This clone came up once. The V gene is TRBV5-4, the J gene TRBJ1-6; weak D call: TRBD1 (5 bases). Trimming took 2 bases from V and 5 from J, leaving 8 bases between them. The length of the CDR3 is 14 residues. The germline V gene has CDR1 SGHNT and CDR2 YYREEE (reference sequence). The CDR3 coding sequence is TGTGCCAGCAGCTTCGACAGAAATAATTCACCCCTCCACTTT. Its translation is CASSFDRNNSPLHF.

The V call is TRBV7-2, the J call TRBJ2-1; possibly TRBD2 for D (7 bases). The germline V gene encodes CDR1 SGHTA and CDR2 FQGNSA. The CDR3 runs to 14 residues. Trimming stripped 3 bases from V and 6 bases from J, with 12 bases between. The CDR3 nucleotides are TGTGCCAGCAGCTTCTGGGGAGGGGGCAATGAGCAGTTCTTC. It specifies CASSFWGGGNEQFF. Using reference TRBV7-2 and TRBJ2-1 for the parts outside the CDR3, the full variable domain is GAGVSQSPSNKVTEKGKDVELRCDPISGHTALYWYRQSLGQGLEFLIYFQGNSAPDKSGLPSDRFSAERTGGSVSTLTIQRTQQEDSAVYLCASSFWGGGNEQFFGPGTRLTVL.

The gene calls are TRBV30 and TRBJ1-2; D perhaps matches TRBD1 (6 bases). CDR3 length: 14 residues. V shed 5 bases and J shed 8 bases, with 21 bases lying between them. Germline values: CDR1 GTSNPN, CDR2 SVGIG (reference sequence). The CDR3 nucleotides are TGTGCCTGGGAGGGTGTGGGGGCGCAGCCCGGCTACACCTTC. Amino acid sequence: CAWEGVGAQPGYTF. Complete variable domain (other parts from reference TRBV30 and TRBJ1-2): SQTIHQWPATLVQPVGSPLSLECTVEGTSNPNLYWYRQAAGRGLQLLFYSVGIGQISSEVPQNLSASRPQDRQFILSSKKLLLSDSGFYLCAWEGVGAQPGYTFGSGTRLTVV.

The chain employs TRBV27 and TRBJ1-1; a possible D gene is TRBD1 (6 bases). The CDR3 sequence is 14 residues long. Germline loops: CDR1 MNHEY, CDR2 SMNVEV (reference sequence). Between the trimmed V and J ends, which lost 4 bases and 4 bases, there was a span of 13 bases. The CDR3 DNA reads TGTGCCAGCAGTTCTTACAGGGTACGCACTGAAGCTTTCTTT. Amino acids: CASSSYRVRTEAFF.

V is TRBV25-1 and J is TRBJ1-1; a weak D match, TRBD1 (5 bases). CDR1 and CDR2 (germline): MGHDK, SYGVNS. Trimming took 8 bases from V and 4 from J, leaving 11 bases between them. This CDR3 is built from 12 residues. DNA of the CDR3: TGTGCCAGCGATACCGGGGGCACTGAAGCTTTCTTT. Its protein product is CASDTGGTEAFF. The whole variable domain, remainder taken from reference TRBV25-1 and TRBJ1-1, is EADIYQTPRYLVIGTGKKITLECSQTMGHDKMYWYQQDPGMELHLIHYSYGVNSTEKGDLSSESTVSRIRTEHFPLTLESARPSHTSQYLCASDTGGTEAFFGQGTRLTVV.

CDR3 nucleotide sequence: TGTGCCATCAGTAAGGGGACAGGGGACTACGAGCAGTACTTC. It specifies CAISKGTGDYEQYF. This sequence joins TRBV10-3 and TRBJ2-7; 10 bases are shared with TRBD1. V dropped 5 bases and J dropped 3; count of bases not matched to a gene: 4. The germline CDR1 and CDR2 sequences are ENHRY and SYGVKD. The CDR3 sequence is 14 residues long.

In this sample, this clone turned up once. CDR3 sequence reads: CASSTLRDTAYEQYF. For the CDR3, the DNA is TGTGCCAGCAGCACCCTCCGGGACACAGCCTACGAGCAGTACTTC. The chain joins TRBV7-9 to TRBJ2-7, with D possibly matching TRBD1 (6 bases). V was clipped by 5 bases and J by 2 bases, with 16 bases between them. This CDR3 is built from 15 residues. Germline values: CDR1 SEHNR, CDR2 FQNEAQ (reference sequence).

This clone was seen a few times. This sequence joins TRBV6-5 and TRBJ1-1; TRBD1 might be the D (5 bases). Germline loops: CDR1 MNHEY, CDR2 SVGAGI. CDR3 length: 14 residues. The V gene lost 5 bases and the J gene lost 0 bases, with 10 bases spanning the gap. CDR3 sequence (DNA): TGTGCCAGCAGTCGAGACAGTGTGAACACTGAAGCTTTCTTT. Translation gives CASSRDSVNTEAFF.

This chain links TRBV2 with TRBJ1-1; 9 bases are shared with TRBD1. The CDR3 is 16 amino acids. Germline V gene data show CDR1 as SNHLY and CDR2 as FYNNEI. V lost 6 bases, J lost 0 bases, and 8 bases stayed unmatched. CDR3 sequence (DNA): TGTGCCAGCAGGGACAGGGGCTTCGCCATGAACACTGAAGCTTTCTTT. Protein product: CASRDRGFAMNTEAFF.

V and J are TRBV19 and TRBJ2-5; 7 bases match TRBD2. V shed 3 bases, J shed 4 bases, and the junction held 8 bases outside the gene matches. Per germline, CDR1 LNHDA and CDR2 SQIVND (reference sequence). This CDR3 is 15 amino acids long. CDR3 loop: CASSMGRVLVETQYF. The DNA of the CDR3 is TGTGCCAGTAGTATGGGGAGGGTGCTGGTAGAGACCCAGTACTTC.

V gene TRBV2 combines with J gene TRBJ1-1, with D perhaps TRBD1 (6 bases). V was shortened by 3 bases and J by 6 bases, with 14 bases between the two germline ends. The CDR3 is made up of 14 amino acids. Germline V CDR1 and CDR2: SNHLY, FYNNEI. CDR3 loop: CASSDQGPSPEAFF. The CDR3 DNA is TGTGCCAGCAGTGACCAGGGGCCTAGTCCTGAAGCTTTCTTT.

This chain joins TRBV15 and TRBJ1-1, with a weak D call TRBD1 (6 bases). In germline, CDR1 is LNHNV, CDR2 YYDKDF (reference sequence). The CDR3 has 14 residues. V was cut by 4 bases and J by 1 base, with 10 bases left in between. The CDR3 sequence is CATSNLQGNTEAFF. CDR3 bases: TGTGCCACCAGCAACTTACAGGGGAACACTGAAGCTTTCTTT. The variable domain in full, with the rest retrieved from reference TRBV15 and TRBJ1-1, is DAMVIQNPRYQVTQFGKPVTLSCSQTLNHNVMYWYQQKSSQAPKLLFHYYDKDFNNEADTPDNFQSRRPNTSFCFLDIRSPGLGDTAMYLCATSNLQGNTEAFFGQGTRLTVV.

The chain combines TRBV19 with TRBJ1-1; D is ambiguous. Per the germline V gene, CDR1 is LNHDA and CDR2 is SQIVND (reference sequence). Trimming took off 3 bases at V and 1 base at J, with 12 bases between the two ends. CDR3 length equals 15 residues. Written as DNA, the CDR3 is TGTGCCAGTAGTATTGGTCGAGGGAAGAACACTGAAGCTTTCTTT. Protein product: CASSIGRGKNTEAFF.

V usage is TRBV7-8 and J usage is TRBJ1-1; D is unresolved. Germline V gene data show CDR1 as SGHVS and CDR2 as FQNEAQ. V was shortened by 5 bases and J by 5 bases, with 15 bases between the two germline ends. The CDR3 loop spans 14 amino acids. The CDR3 coding sequence is TGTGCCAGCAGCCCCAGGTGGCAGCTAACTGAAGCTTTCTTT. It yields the protein CASSPRWQLTEAFF.